The next 29 T cell receptor beta chains were all read from a single sample in a study of blood T cell repertoires in COVID-19. This table comes from immunoSEQ multiplex PCR, and its TCRdb copy is limited to in-frame clones, with some not included. Of hundreds of thousands of clones in the sample, roughly four fifths are singletons; the top ten hold roughly 9.4%. The sequenced sample was peripheral blood. The source of these receptors is a woman in her forties or fifties who had recovered from COVID-19.

The rearrangement links TRBV7-8 to TRBJ2-7, with 10 bases that match TRBD1. Trimming at V came to 3 bases and at J to 5 bases, leaving 7 bases not matched to a gene. The CDR3 consists of 15 residues. In germline, CDR1 is SGHVS, CDR2 FQNEAQ. The CDR3 region has the DNA TGTGCCAGCAGCTTCCGGACAGGGGGAATCGACGAGCAGTACTTC. This translates into CASSFRTGGIDEQYF.

A remark on this clone: This CDR3 is also generated by other DNA sequences in the sample. The CDR3 protein is CASSLDSSSGNTIYF. In nucleotides, the CDR3 is TGTGCCAGCAGTCTCGACAGCTCCTCTGGAAACACCATATATTTT. The rearrangement links TRBV2 to TRBJ1-3; maybe TRBD1 (5 bases). Between the trimmed V and J ends, which lost 5 bases and 0 bases, there was a span of 11 bases. Germline values: CDR1 SNHLY, CDR2 FYNNEI. The CDR3 length is 15 residues. The full variable domain, its missing parts supplied by reference TRBV2 and TRBJ1-3, is EPEVTQTPSHQVTQMGQEVILRCVPISNHLYFYWYRQILGQKVEFLVSFYNNEISEKSEIFDDQFSVERPDGSNFTLKIRSTKLEDSAMYFCASSLDSSSGNTIYFGEGSWLTVV.

This chain connects TRBV9 to TRBJ1-2, with TRBD1 matching 8 bases. CDR1 is SGDLS, CDR2 YYNGEE, per germline. Losses at the gene ends were 3 bases for V and 4 bases for J; bases not matched to a gene: 8. This CDR3 is 15 amino acids long. The CDR3 bases are TGTGCCAGCAGCGCCTTCGGACAGGGAACCTATGGCTACACCTTC. Translated, it gives CASSAFGQGTYGYTF.

The J gene is TRBJ1-3, the V gene TRBV29-1; the D gene is possibly TRBD1 (5 bases). Germline V gives CDR1 SQVTM, CDR2 ANQGSEA. The V gene lost 3 bases and the J gene lost 3 bases, with 12 bases spanning the gap. This CDR3 region has 14 residues. In nucleotides, the CDR3 is TGCAGCGTTGAGTTAGGGGCGGTTGGAAACACCATATATTTT. It encodes CSVELGAVGNTIYF.

The rearrangement uses TRBV5-6 and TRBJ2-7, with D possibly being TRBD1 (6 bases). This CDR3 is 12 amino acids long. The germline V gene has CDR1 SGHDT and CDR2 YYEEEE. The germline V and J ends were trimmed by 3 bases and 6 bases, with 10 bases remaining between them. The DNA for the CDR3 is TGTGCCAGCAGCTCATACAGGGCCGAGCAGTACTTC. Residues: CASSSYRAEQYF. Full variable domain (outside the CDR3, taken from reference TRBV5-6 and TRBJ2-7): DAGVTQSPTHLIKTRGQQVTLRCSPKSGHDTVSWYQQALGQGPQFIFQYYEEEERQRGNFPDRFSGHQFPNYSSELNVNALLLGDSALYLCASSSYRAEQYFGPGTRLTVT.

This clone was observed a few times. The chain combines TRBV27 with TRBJ2-3; 10 bases agree with TRBD2. V trimming: 5 bases; J trimming: 4 bases; junction bases outside the gene matches: 9. In germline, CDR1 is MNHEY, CDR2 SMNVEV (reference sequence). This CDR3 has 16 amino acids. The CDR3 DNA is TGTGCCAGCAGTACCCGGACTAGCGGAGAGCCAGATACGCAGTATTTT. This gives the protein CASSTRTSGEPDTQYF.

The rearrangement joins TRBV5-6 to TRBJ2-1, with TRBD1 identical over 7 bases. There are 15 residues in the CDR3. CDR1 SGHDT and CDR2 YYEEEE come from the germline V gene. V was pared by 0 bases and J by 5 bases, with 5 bases of the junction left unmatched. CDR3 sequence: CASSLGGGIHNEQFF. The CDR3 DNA reads TGTGCCAGCAGCTTGGGAGGGGGCATCCACAATGAGCAGTTCTTC.

The V call is TRBV27, the J call TRBJ2-7; TRBD2 might be the D (5 bases). CDR3 length: 17 amino acids. Germline lookup yields CDR1 MNHEY and CDR2 SMNVEV (reference sequence). V lost 3 bases to trimming and J lost 2 bases, with 20 bases between them. The CDR3 DNA follows: TGTGCCAGCAGTTTTACACCTCCCGGGGTTATTGCCTACGAGCAGTACTTC. It yields the protein CASSFTPPGVIAYEQYF.

The V gene is TRBV4-3, the J gene TRBJ2-3; TRBD2 aligns across 12 bases. This CDR3 contains 18 residues. Germline CDR1 is LGHNA and CDR2 is YSLEER. The V segment lost 4 bases and the J segment 0 bases; nucleotides outside the gene matches: 8. CDR3 loop: CASSRITSGGTSTDTQYF. The DNA for the CDR3 is TGCGCCAGCAGCCGAATTACTAGCGGGGGGACTAGCACAGATACGCAGTATTTT.

The chain links TRBV7-3 to TRBJ2-3, with D possibly TRBD2 on 5 matching bases. The germline CDR1 and CDR2 sequences are SGHTA and FQGTGA. The CDR3 runs to 14 residues. The ends were cut back, 5 bases at V and 6 bases at J, with 15 bases in the middle. This CDR3 reads CASSRGSSGDTQYF. The CDR3 bases are TGTGCCAGCAGCCGCGGGTCCTCCGGGGATACGCAGTATTTT.

This chain joins TRBV28 and TRBJ2-7, with 9 bases that match TRBD1. Germline V lookup: CDR1 MDHEN, CDR2 SYDVKM. J gave up 3 bases and V 3 bases, and 6 bases lay outside the gene matches. This CDR3 is built from 15 residues. Here the CDR3 reads CASSFVGQGNYEQYF. The CDR3 nucleotides read TGTGCCAGCAGTTTCGTGGGACAGGGAAACTACGAGCAGTACTTC.

The V call is TRBV6-5, the J call TRBJ2-1, with D perhaps TRBD2 (5 bases). The CDR3 covers 14 residues. The V end lost 6 bases, the J end lost 10 bases, and 19 bases lay between the germline ends. CDR1 and CDR2 from the germline V gene are MNHEY and SVGAGI. The chain's CDR3 is CASSSYQLVHEQFF. In DNA, the CDR3 is TGTGCCAGCAGCTCGTACCAACTAGTTCACGAGCAGTTCTTC.

This sequence joins TRBV28 and TRBJ1-3, with D perhaps matching TRBD1 (6 bases). Germline-derived CDR1 and CDR2 are MDHEN and SYDVKM. CDR3 size: 16 residues. The ends were cut back, 4 bases at V and 0 bases at J, with 13 bases in the middle. The DNA of the CDR3 is TGTGCCAGCAGTTCCAGGAACAGGGTCTCTGGAAACACCATATATTTT. It specifies CASSSRNRVSGNTIYF.

This chain's CDR3 is CASSVAGGAYEQYF. CDR3 nucleotides: TGTGCCAGCAGCGTAGCGGGAGGGGCCTACGAGCAGTACTTC. The chain recombines TRBV27 with TRBJ2-7, with 11 bases aligning to TRBD2. Germline V gene sequence: CDR1 MNHEY, CDR2 SMNVEV (reference sequence). V dropped 6 bases and J dropped 2; count of bases not matched to a gene: 3. CDR3 length: 14 amino acids.

The genes are TRBV3-1 (or the pseudogene TRBV3-2) and TRBJ2-5; 12 bases map to TRBD2. The trim removed 4 bases at V and 5 bases at J, leaving 8 bases unmatched. The CDR3 totals 16 residues. Germline CDR1 LGHDT, CDR2 YNNKEL (reference sequence). The CDR3 coding sequence is TGTGCCAGCAGCCTCGCTAGCGGGAGGGCCGTTGAGACCCAGTACTTC. Protein sequence: CASSLASGRAVETQYF.

The chain couples TRBV28 to TRBJ2-7; TRBD1 aligns across 9 bases. The CDR3 runs to 15 residues. The trim removed 6 bases at V and 2 bases at J, leaving 8 bases unmatched. CDR1 and CDR2 from the germline V gene are MDHEN and SYDVKM. The DNA of the CDR3 is TGTGCCAGCAGATCCCCCGGGACAGGGACCTACGAGCAGTACTTC. Translation: CASRSPGTGTYEQYF.

The chain has TRBV5-4 and TRBJ2-2, with D unresolved. The CDR3 is 15 amino acids. The germline CDR1 and CDR2 sequences are SGHNT and YYREEE (reference sequence). The germline V and J ends were trimmed by 3 bases and 3 bases, with 12 bases remaining between them. In DNA form, the CDR3 reads TGTGCCAGCAGCTCGTACGACACTTACACCGGGGAGCTGTTTTTT. Translation: CASSSYDTYTGELFF.

This clone was counted between two and nine times. The V and J genes are TRBV27 and TRBJ2-2; 11 bases match TRBD2. CDR3 length equals 15 residues. V gave up 6 bases and J gave up 6 bases; unmatched junction bases: 6. Germline assignment: CDR1 MNHEY and CDR2 SMNVEV (reference sequence). CDR3 loop: CASSPGLAVAGELFF. CDR3 coding DNA: TGTGCCAGCAGCCCGGGACTAGCGGTTGCCGGGGAGCTGTTTTTT.

The chain combines TRBV28 with TRBJ1-2; D may be TRBD1 (6 bases). CDR3 length: 18 residues. V was pared by 1 base and J by 1 base, with 19 bases between. Germline values: CDR1 MDHEN, CDR2 SYDVKM. The CDR3 reads CASSLFGGAVDFNYGYTF. CDR3 DNA: TGTGCCAGCAGTTTATTTGGGGGGGCAGTGGACTTTAACTATGGCTACACCTTC.

The chain couples TRBV27 to TRBJ2-3; 7 bases agree with TRBD2. The CDR3 sequence is 14 residues long. Germline V gene lookup returns CDR1 MNHEY and CDR2 SMNVEV (reference sequence). Germline trimming cut 10 bases from V and 8 bases from J; bases unmatched to any gene: 15. CDR3 protein: CATRPAGRQGTQYF. The CDR3 DNA follows: TGTGCCACCAGGCCAGCGGGGCGGCAAGGTACGCAGTATTTT.

The chain recombines TRBV19 with TRBJ2-2, with 7 bases aligning to TRBD1. The CDR3 totals 16 residues. Germline V gene lookup returns CDR1 LNHDA and CDR2 SQIVND (reference sequence). The V segment lost 9 bases and the J segment 4 bases; nucleotides outside the gene matches: 14. Here the CDR3 reads CASTMLGGEGTGELFF. As DNA, the CDR3 is TGTGCCAGCACGATGCTAGGGGGCGAGGGCACCGGGGAGCTGTTTTTT.

The V call is TRBV7-3, the J call TRBJ2-7, with TRBD2 as a possible D gene (7 bases). V was pared by 0 bases and J by 4 bases, with 13 bases between. The germline CDR1 and CDR2 sequences are SGHTA and FQGTGA. The CDR3 spans 15 residues. DNA for the CDR3: TGTGCCAGCAGCTTAACCGGGGGGACATCTTACGAGCAGTACTTC. Translated, it gives CASSLTGGTSYEQYF.

This clone was observed a few times. The chain recombines TRBV9 with TRBJ1-2; 9 nucleotides agree with TRBD1. J was trimmed by 6 bases and V by 0 bases; bases with no gene match: 6. Germline V gene sequence: CDR1 SGDLS, CDR2 YYNGEE. The CDR3 length is 15 residues. The CDR3 DNA follows: TGTGCCAGCAGCGTAGGGGGACAGGGAGGGGATGGCTACACCTTC. It translates to CASSVGGQGGDGYTF.

The chain uses TRBV28 and TRBJ1-1; D may be TRBD1 (6 bases). Per germline, CDR1 MDHEN and CDR2 SYDVKM. Between the trimmed V and J ends, which lost 5 bases and 11 bases, there was a span of 15 bases. This CDR3 contains 12 residues. CDR3 in amino acids: CASSGPTGYAFF. The CDR3 nucleotides are TGTGCCAGCAGTGGACCCACAGGGTATGCTTTCTTT.

V usage is TRBV24-1 and J usage is TRBJ2-7; 10 bases agree with TRBD1. The V gene's germline CDR1 is KGHDR and CDR2 SFDVKD. The CDR3 length is 15 residues. Losses at the gene ends were 5 bases for V and 3 bases for J; bases not matched to a gene: 6. CDR3 protein: CATSAAGTGDYEQYF. The CDR3, as DNA: TGTGCCACCAGTGCCGCCGGGACAGGGGACTACGAGCAGTACTTC.

The chain carries TRBV28 and TRBJ1-3, with a weak D call TRBD1 (5 bases). CDR1 is MDHEN and CDR2 is SYDVKM in the germline V gene. V dropped 1 base and J dropped 4 bases, with 14 bases sitting between them. This CDR3 has 16 residues. The CDR3 protein is CASSLSQTGLGNTIYF. The CDR3 region has the DNA TGTGCCAGCAGTTTATCCCAAACAGGTCTAGGAAACACCATATATTTT.

This chain connects TRBV10-3 to TRBJ1-2, with D possibly matching TRBD1 (5 bases). Germline V lookup: CDR1 ENHRY, CDR2 SYGVKD. This CDR3 has 14 amino acids. Trimming took off 2 bases at V and 7 bases at J, with 14 bases between the two ends. The CDR3 DNA reads TGTGCCATCAGTGAGCGGGGGGAGCCTGTTGGCTACACCTTC. Translation: CAISERGEPVGYTF.

A few counts support this clone. This CDR3 is also generated by other DNA sequences in the sample. J is TRBJ1-5 and V is TRBV10-3; no definite D call. Trimming shortened V by 7 bases and J by 0 bases, and 7 bases separated the two germline ends. Germline V gene lookup returns CDR1 ENHRY and CDR2 SYGVKD. The CDR3 consists of 13 residues. The CDR3 loop reads CAINRDSNQPQHF. The DNA of the CDR3 is TGTGCCATCAACCGGGATAGCAATCAGCCCCAGCATTTT.

This clone was recorded only once. V usage is TRBV7-9 and J usage is TRBJ2-7; 10 nucleotides agree with TRBD1. This CDR3 contains 15 residues. CDR1 and CDR2 (germline): SEHNR, FQNEAQ (reference sequence). With V trimmed by 0 bases and J by 3 bases, 2 bases remained unmatched. CDR3 in amino acids: CASSLARTGGYEQYF. The CDR3 DNA is TGTGCCAGCAGCTTAGCAAGGACAGGGGGCTACGAGCAGTACTTC.